The 29 T cell receptor beta chains listed next were all sequenced from one sample in a study of spatial heterogeneity in lung cancer. TCRdb re-called the 5' RACE reads with MiXCR, one entry per CDR3 protein. The data hold 8,000 to 10,000 distinct CDR3 sequences, with approximately 22% observed a single time. Specified time point: blood at routine non-recurrence follow-up after resection. This specimen consisted of PBMCs, obtained at follow-up. All receptors derive from a female donor with early-stage non-small cell lung cancer.

This clonotype was counted a single time. The chain carries TRBV7-9 and TRBJ1-1; a weak D match, TRBD1 (6 bases). The germline V gene has CDR1 SEHNR and CDR2 FQNEAQ (reference sequence). Trimming removed 11 bases at V and 9 bases at J, with 16 bases between. The CDR3 loop spans 11 amino acids. CDR3 coding DNA: TGTGCCGGCGAGCGGGGGGCTCAAGCTTTCTTT. Residues: CAGERGAQAFF.

By share of the sample, this clonotype is medium-sized. The chain is built from TRBV19 and TRBJ2-1; 10 bases align to TRBD1. The V gene's germline CDR1 is LNHDA and CDR2 SQIVND (reference sequence). Losses at the gene ends were 4 bases for V and 9 bases for J; bases not matched to a gene: 9. This CDR3 spans 15 amino acids. The CDR3 DNA reads as TGTGCCAGTAGTACGCTTCGACAGGGGGCAGGTGAGCAGTTCTTC. Its protein is CASSTLRQGAGEQFF. Based on the CDR3 plus reference TRBV19 and TRBJ2-1, the full variable domain is DGGITQSPKYLFRKEGQNVTLSCEQNLNHDAMYWYRQDPGQGLRLIYYSQIVNDFQKGDIAEGYSVSREKKESFPLTVTSAQKNPTAFYLCASSTLRQGAGEQFFGPGTRLTVL.

The chain links TRBV20-1 to TRBJ2-5; 8 bases agree with TRBD2. Trimming at V came to 2 bases and at J to 1 base, leaving 6 bases not matched to a gene. CDR3 size: 15 residues. Germline lookup yields CDR1 DFQATT and CDR2 SNEGSKA (reference sequence). The CDR3 loop is CSARSGRAAQETQYF. The DNA of the CDR3 is TGCAGTGCTAGAAGCGGGAGAGCGGCCCAAGAGACCCAGTACTTC.

This clonotype is labeled as medium-sized (0.01 to 0.1%). The genes are TRBV10-2 and TRBJ2-6; 9 bases are shared with TRBD1. In germline, CDR1 is WSHSY, CDR2 SAAADI. The trim removed 6 bases at V and 0 bases at J, leaving 6 bases unmatched. The CDR3 spans 17 residues. CDR3 DNA: TGCGCCAGCAGCGGGACAGGGATAATCTCTGGGGCCAACGTCCTGACTTTC. Translated: CASSGTGIISGANVLTF.

A note on this clonotype: Germline is not matched at one junction end, which may reflect a read error. The chain employs TRBV6-1 and TRBJ2-7; the D gene is possibly TRBD2 (5 bases). In germline, CDR1 is MNHNS, CDR2 SASEGT. This CDR3 has 13 residues. The CDR3 protein is CASSETSVIPAGF. CDR3 nucleotide sequence: TGTGCCAGCAGTGAAACGAGCGTGATACCGGCGGGCTTC.

The V gene is TRBV18, the J gene TRBJ2-6; D is uncertain. V lost 6 bases, J lost 0 bases, and 12 bases lay in between. The CDR3 loop spans 16 amino acids. CDR1 is KGHSH and CDR2 is LQKENI in the germline V gene. The DNA of the CDR3 is TGTGCCAGCTCCCTGGCAGAGCTCTCTGGGGCCAACGTCCTGACTTTC. This translates into CASSLAELSGANVLTF.

In this sample, this clonotype turned up a few times. V and J are TRBV5-1 and TRBJ1-1; 8 bases fit TRBD1. V lost 0 bases and J lost 8; bases outside the gene matches: 6. This CDR3 comprises 14 residues. CDR1 and CDR2 (germline): SGHRS, YFSETQ. Here the CDR3 reads CASSLAGGAREAFF. The CDR3 DNA reads TGCGCCAGCAGCTTGGCAGGGGGCGCGAGGGAAGCTTTCTTT. The complete variable domain, with remaining parts taken from reference TRBV5-1 and TRBJ1-1, reads KAGVTQTPRYLIKTRGQQVTLSCSPISGHRSVSWYQQTPGQGLQFLFEYFSETQRNKGNFPGRFSGRQFSNSRSEMNVSTLELGDSALYLCASSLAGGAREAFFGQGTRLTVV.

The chain links TRBV7-2 to TRBJ2-2, with a possible D match to TRBD2 (5 bases). Germline V gene lookup returns CDR1 SGHTA and CDR2 FQGNSA. The V end was cut by 2 bases, the J end by 5 bases, with 12 bases between. CDR3 length: 15 residues. The CDR3 loop reads CASSLSPGTTGELFF. DNA of the CDR3: TGTGCCAGCAGCTTATCTCCGGGAACGACCGGGGAGCTGTTTTTT.

The J gene is TRBJ2-3, the V gene TRBV7-2; 13 bases agree with TRBD2. J gave up 0 bases and V 5 bases, and 8 bases lay outside the gene matches. Germline lookup yields CDR1 SGHTA and CDR2 FQGNSA. The CDR3 runs 18 residues. Written as DNA, the CDR3 is TGTGCCAGCAGCCTTGGGACTAGCGGGACCCACAGCACAGATACGCAGTATTTT. Its translation: CASSLGTSGTHSTDTQYF.

This clonotype is judged medium-sized. The V call is TRBV19, the J call TRBJ1-2; D remains unclear. Germline values: CDR1 LNHDA, CDR2 SQIVND (reference sequence). CDR3 length: 13 residues. With 2 bases removed from V and 5 bases from J, the gap between germline ends came to 9 bases. CDR3 nucleotides: TGTGCCAGTAGTATAACGGGCGAATATGGCTACACCTTC. Translated: CASSITGEYGYTF.

This chain links TRBV29-1 with TRBJ2-6; TRBD1 matches 10 bases. The junction had 6 bases not matched to a gene; V was cut back by 4 bases and J by 0 bases. The CDR3 extends over 17 amino acids. Germline loops: CDR1 SQVTM, CDR2 ANQGSEA. In nucleotides, the CDR3 is TGCAGCGTTGGGACCCGGGACAGGGGCTCTGGGGCCAACGTCCTGACTTTC. It is translated as CSVGTRDRGSGANVLTF. Full variable domain (missing parts from reference TRBV29-1 and TRBJ2-6): SAVISQKPSRDICQRGTSLTIQCQVDSQVTMMFWYRQQPGQSLTLIATANQGSEATYESGFVIDKFPISRPNLTFSTLTVSNMSPEDSSIYLCSVGTRDRGSGANVLTFGAGSRLTVL.

The rearrangement uses TRBV5-1 and TRBJ2-3; 14 bases match TRBD2. V lost 5 bases and J lost 3; bases outside the gene matches: 11. The CDR3 covers 18 residues. The germline gives CDR1 SGHRS, CDR2 YFSETQ. This CDR3 reads CASRTSGRAPGPTDTQYF. In nucleotides, the CDR3 is TGCGCCAGCAGGACTAGCGGGAGGGCCCCGGGGCCGACAGATACGCAGTATTTT.

The rearrangement uses TRBV5-1 and TRBJ2-1, with TRBD2 matching over 10 bases. V lost 1 base to trimming and J lost 4 bases; unmatched junction nucleotides: 5. Germline lookup yields CDR1 SGHRS and CDR2 YFSETQ. The CDR3 is made up of 16 amino acids. CDR3 nucleotide sequence: TGCGCCAGCAGCTTGAATGTAGCGGGAGGTTACAATGAGCAGTTCTTC. Encoded protein: CASSLNVAGGYNEQFF.

By frequency in the sample, this clonotype is medium-sized. V and J are TRBV7-9 and TRBJ1-1, with D possibly TRBD1 on 6 matching bases. The V gene's germline CDR1 is SEHNR and CDR2 FQNEAQ (reference sequence). Trimming removed 6 bases from V and 5 bases from J, with 16 bases in between. The CDR3 covers 14 residues. CDR3 amino acids: CASSPNRGRTEAFF. The CDR3 nucleotides read TGTGCCAGCAGTCCGAATAGGGGGAGGACTGAAGCTTTCTTT.

This clonotype was detected only a few times. This chain connects TRBV20-1 to TRBJ2-5; possibly TRBD2 for D (6 bases). The length of the CDR3 is 15 residues. Trimming removed 6 bases at V and 1 base at J, with 18 bases between. The germline V gene has CDR1 DFQATT and CDR2 SNEGSKA (reference sequence). The CDR3: CSARPVSGFQETQYF. The CDR3, as DNA: TGCAGTGCCCGTCCGGTCAGCGGGTTCCAAGAGACCCAGTACTTC.

This clonotype came up a few times. The gene calls are TRBV20-1 and TRBJ2-7; D is possibly TRBD1 (6 bases). The CDR3 contains 14 residues. The germline CDR1 and CDR2 sequences are DFQATT and SNEGSKA (reference sequence). Trimming removed 5 bases at V and 1 base at J, with 15 bases between. CDR3 protein: CSAGRTGFSYEQYF. CDR3 DNA sequence: TGCAGTGCTGGGCGAACAGGGTTTTCCTACGAGCAGTACTTC.

A few counts support this clonotype. The chain is built from TRBV2 and TRBJ2-7; D call uncertain. The germline CDR1 and CDR2 sequences are SNHLY and FYNNEI. CDR3 length equals 12 residues. V was pared by 7 bases and J by 2 bases, with 9 bases between. The CDR3 reads CASTQATYEQYF. The CDR3 DNA reads as TGTGCCAGCACGCAGGCCACCTACGAGCAGTACTTC. The complete variable domain, with remaining parts taken from reference TRBV2 and TRBJ2-7, reads EPEVTQTPSHQVTQMGQEVILRCVPISNHLYFYWYRQILGQKVEFLVSFYNNEISEKSEIFDDQFSVERPDGSNFTLKIRSTKLEDSAMYFCASTQATYEQYFGPGTRLTVT.

This clonotype was seen once. The V gene is TRBV19, the J gene TRBJ1-1, with D maybe TRBD1 (5 bases). CDR1 is LNHDA and CDR2 is SQIVND in the germline V gene (reference sequence). This CDR3 contains 14 residues. Deletions cut 7 bases from V and 6 bases from J, with 18 bases between. DNA for the CDR3: TGTGCCAGTACCAATCGTTTTGGGGGGGCTGAAGCTTTCTTT. Translating it yields CASTNRFGGAEAFF. The complete variable domain, with remaining parts taken from reference TRBV19 and TRBJ1-1, reads DGGITQSPKYLFRKEGQNVTLSCEQNLNHDAMYWYRQDPGQGLRLIYYSQIVNDFQKGDIAEGYSVSREKKESFPLTVTSAQKNPTAFYLCASTNRFGGAEAFFGQGTRLTVV.

This clonotype was counted once. This sequence joins TRBV11-2 and TRBJ2-2; 7 bases line up with TRBD1. The J segment lost 1 base and the V segment lost 2 bases, leaving 13 bases of the junction unmatched. Per germline, CDR1 SGHAT and CDR2 FQNNGV. CDR3 size: 19 residues. CDR3 sequence: CASSLPRLSGGLNTGELFF. The CDR3 region has the DNA TGTGCCAGCAGCTTACCCCGGCTTTCAGGGGGATTGAACACCGGGGAGCTGTTTTTT.

V is TRBV7-2 and J is TRBJ2-7, with D possibly TRBD2 on 5 matching bases. The CDR3 loop spans 15 amino acids. Deletions cut 5 bases from V and 0 bases from J, with 14 bases between. Germline V lookup: CDR1 SGHTA, CDR2 FQGNSA. As DNA, the CDR3 is TGTGCCAGCAGCCCACAACCCGGGGTCTCCTACGAGCAGTACTTC. Protein sequence: CASSPQPGVSYEQYF. The full variable domain, rest sourced from reference TRBV7-2 and TRBJ2-7, is GAGVSQSPSNKVTEKGKDVELRCDPISGHTALYWYRQSLGQGLEFLIYFQGNSAPDKSGLPSDRFSAERTGGSVSTLTIQRTQQEDSAVYLCASSPQPGVSYEQYFGPGTRLTVT.

This clonotype is labeled as medium-sized. The chain couples TRBV2 to TRBJ2-2; D possibly matches TRBD1 or TRBD2 (5 bases each). This CDR3 contains 14 residues. Germline-derived CDR1 and CDR2 are SNHLY and FYNNEI. V lost 2 bases to trimming and J lost 16 bases, with 20 bases between them. CDR3 sequence: CASSEYEGHPGPFF. The DNA of the CDR3 is TGTGCCAGCAGTGAATATGAGGGGCACCCAGGACCGTTTTTT. Variable domain in full (rest from reference TRBV2 and TRBJ2-2): EPEVTQTPSHQVTQMGQEVILRCVPISNHLYFYWYRQILGQKVEFLVSFYNNEISEKSEIFDDQFSVERPDGSNFTLKIRSTKLEDSAMYFCASSEYEGHPGPFFGEGSRLTVL.

This clonotype is labeled as medium-sized. The rearrangement uses TRBV6-2 or TRBV6-3 and TRBJ2-1, with D possibly being TRBD2 (6 bases). The CDR3 contains 15 residues. Germline V lookup: CDR1 MNHEY, CDR2 SVGEGT. Trimming cost V 0 bases and J 4 bases, with 10 bases left between them. CDR3 sequence: CASSYSAEGYNEQFF. The CDR3 bases are TGTGCCAGCAGTTACTCGGCGGAGGGGTACAATGAGCAGTTCTTC.

The sample holds a few counts of this clonotype. This chain connects TRBV5-1 to TRBJ2-7; the D gene could be TRBD1 or TRBD2 (5 bases each). CDR1 and CDR2 (germline): SGHRS, YFSETQ. The CDR3 runs to 14 residues. V was trimmed by 4 bases and J by 0 bases, leaving 11 bases between them. CDR3 sequence reads: CASSARGSSYEQYF. The CDR3 coding sequence is TGCGCCAGCAGCGCCCGGGGCAGCTCCTACGAGCAGTACTTC.

J is TRBJ1-5 and V is TRBV15; D is unresolved. The CDR3 runs to 13 residues. Germline V lookup: CDR1 LNHNV, CDR2 YYDKDF (reference sequence). Trimming shortened V by 0 bases and J by 7 bases, and 7 bases separated the two germline ends. The CDR3 nucleotides read TGTGCCACCAGCAGAGATCTAGAACAGCCCCAGCATTTT. Translation gives CATSRDLEQPQHF. The full variable domain, with the rest looked up from reference TRBV15 and TRBJ1-5, is DAMVIQNPRYQVTQFGKPVTLSCSQTLNHNVMYWYQQKSSQAPKLLFHYYDKDFNNEADTPDNFQSRRPNTSFCFLDIRSPGLGDTAMYLCATSRDLEQPQHFGDGTRLSIL.

The chain links TRBV9 to TRBJ1-6; no reliable D call. Trimming shortened V by 1 base and J by 4 bases, and 3 bases separated the two germline ends. Germline loops: CDR1 SGDLS, CDR2 YYNGEE. The CDR3 length is 13 residues. The CDR3 protein is CASSVIYNSPLHF. DNA of the CDR3: TGTGCCAGCAGCGTAATTTATAATTCACCCCTCCACTTT.

The chain employs TRBV30 and TRBJ1-1; D call uncertain. The V gene's germline CDR1 is GTSNPN and CDR2 SVGIG (reference sequence). V was pared by 4 bases and J by 0 bases, with 12 bases between. This CDR3 has 14 residues. CDR3 bases: TGTGCCTGGATTCGGAGCACATTGAACACTGAAGCTTTCTTT. This codes for CAWIRSTLNTEAFF. The full variable domain, with the rest looked up from reference TRBV30 and TRBJ1-1, is SQTIHQWPATLVQPVGSPLSLECTVEGTSNPNLYWYRQAAGRGLQLLFYSVGIGQISSEVPQNLSASRPQDRQFILSSKKLLLSDSGFYLCAWIRSTLNTEAFFGQGTRLTVV.

This clonotype was counted between two and nine times. The chain couples TRBV14 to TRBJ1-2; tentative D call: TRBD1 (5 bases). The CDR3 sequence is 12 residues long. Between the trimmed V and J ends, which lost 0 bases and 8 bases, there was a span of 7 bases. Germline V gene lookup returns CDR1 SGHDN and CDR2 FVKESK. CDR3: CASSQERGGYTF. For the CDR3, the DNA is TGTGCCAGCAGCCAAGAAAGGGGCGGCTACACCTTC.

V gene TRBV6-5 combines with J gene TRBJ2-2; the D gene is possibly TRBD2 (5 bases). CDR1 and CDR2 from the germline V gene are MNHEY and SVGAGI. V lost 1 base to trimming and J lost 2 bases, with 8 bases between them. The CDR3 runs to 15 residues. This CDR3 is CASSYLRVNTGELFF. The CDR3, as DNA: TGTGCCAGCAGTTACTTGAGGGTAAACACCGGGGAGCTGTTTTTT.

This clonotype was detected only a few times. The chain links TRBV28 to TRBJ2-7; D is possibly TRBD1 (6 bases). V lost 3 bases and J lost 5, with 11 bases in between. Per the germline V gene, CDR1 is MDHEN and CDR2 is SYDVKM. CDR3 length equals 13 residues. Here the CDR3 DNA reads TGTGCCAGCAGTTTTAGGGGGTTGGACGAGCAGTACTTC. Translation gives CASSFRGLDEQYF.